This record concerns one TCR beta chain sequence. Its antigen is still unknown. Both 60 Vbeta primers and 13 Jbeta primers went into the PCR. Some clones are missing from TCRdb's copy, which holds only in-frame ones; the method was immunoSEQ multiplex PCR. The clone table shows 150,000 or so clones, with the ten largest holding under 2%. This entry belongs to a study of cytomegalovirus exposure and HLA in healthy donors. The CDR3 totals 15 residues. Losses at the gene ends were 4 bases for V and 1 base for J; bases not matched to a gene: 8. In germline, CDR1 is GTSNPN, CDR2 SVGIG (reference sequence). Study-level points and caveats: As was reported, the HLA-A and HLA-B alleles of most subjects were accurately predicted from TCR beta sequences. There were some 150 TCR beta chains listed as cytomegalovirus-associated. Later work showed greater clonal expansion in HLA-associated TCR beta chains than in equally common others.

This chain joins TRBV30 and TRBJ2-3; 7 bases align to TRBD1. Source material: PBMCs. This receptor was obtained from a woman aged 50 to 65 in good health and CMV-seronegative. The CDR3 protein is CAWIGGGTGTDTQYF. DNA for the CDR3: TGTGCCTGGATAGGGGGTGGGACAGGCACAGATACGCAGTATTTT. The full variable domain, its missing parts supplied by reference TRBV30 and TRBJ2-3, is SQTIHQWPATLVQPVGSPLSLECTVEGTSNPNLYWYRQAAGRGLQLLFYSVGIGQISSEVPQNLSASRPQDRQFILSSKKLLLSDSGFYLCAWIGGGTGTDTQYFGPGTRLTVL.